This T cell receptor (beta chain) was sequenced during a study of blood T cell repertoires in COVID-19. Study context: Samples of COVID-19 (acute and convalescent) were obtained from the United States, Italy and Spain. Sources were T cells, B-cell-depleted T cells, or PBMCs; the material itself was cDNA or gDNA.

V dropped 0 bases and J dropped 6; count of bases not matched to a gene: 7. CDR3 size: 15 residues. CDR1 is SGHRS, CDR2 YFSETQ, per germline. Source study methods: Reference gene primer amplification yielded estimated nucleated cell counts. Measured with immunoSEQ multiplex PCR; TCRdb has only the in-frame clones, and not every one. V and J calls and clone size are given by that table; D and trimming were obtained from the DNA. The sample includes 99,000 or so clones, over 80% of them seen just once. The sequencing sample was made of peripheral blood. The TCR comes from a man in his forties or fifties with acute or convalescent COVID-19. The rearrangement joins TRBV5-1 to TRBJ2-3, with 7 bases lining up with TRBD2. CDR3 nucleotide sequence: TGCGCCAGCAGCTTGGAGGGAGGGCCTCAGGATACGCAGTATTTT. This codes for CASSLEGGPQDTQYF. The full variable domain, rest sourced from reference TRBV5-1 and TRBJ2-3, is KAGVTQTPRYLIKTRGQQVTLSCSPISGHRSVSWYQQTPGQGLQFLFEYFSETQRNKGNFPGRFSGRQFSNSRSEMNVSTLELGDSALYLCASSLEGGPQDTQYFGPGTRLTVL.